These 14 T cell receptor beta chains were sequenced from one sample in a study of blood T cell repertoires in COVID-19 (dated by TCRdb to about 2020). The receptor library was made with the immunoSEQ multiplex PCR assay. The clones in this table, taken by TCRdb from immuneACCESS, are in-frame only. Not every clone is retained; where verified, under half of the shortfall comes from an unresolved V gene, and the cause of the rest is unknown. In this sample the table shows some 200,000 clones, roughly 84% of which occur a single time. Of the sample, 8% to 11% is held by the ten largest clones. The sample consisted of peripheral blood. Receptor source: a woman of 80 years or more with COVID-19, enrolled during active disease.

The gene calls are TRBV14 and TRBJ2-3; 7 nucleotides align to TRBD1. V gave up 0 bases and J gave up 2 bases; unmatched junction bases: 5. This CDR3 comprises 16 residues. Germline CDR1 and CDR2: SGHDN and FVKESK. The CDR3 DNA reads TGTGCCAGCAGCCAAGACGAAGGACAGGTCACAGATACGCAGTATTTT. It yields the protein CASSQDEGQVTDTQYF.

The rearrangement uses TRBV4-1 and TRBJ2-3; 11 bases are a match to TRBD1. V shed 1 base, J shed 3 bases, and the junction held 9 bases outside the gene matches. From germline, CDR1 is MGHRA and CDR2 YSYEKL. The CDR3 is 18 residues long. CDR3 in DNA: TGCGCCAGCAGCCAAGGGGTTGGTGGGACAGGGGGGACAGATACGCAGTATTTT. This encodes CASSQGVGGTGGTDTQYF.

This clone was counted a single time. This chain links TRBV11-3 with TRBJ2-2; a weak D match, TRBD1 (5 bases). This CDR3 contains 15 residues. V was trimmed by 1 base and J by 3 bases, leaving 9 bases between them. Germline assignment: CDR1 SGHNT and CDR2 YENEEA. CDR3 coding DNA: TGTGCCAGCAGCTTAGGGGGCAGGGACACCGGGGAGCTGTTTTTT. Translation gives CASSLGGRDTGELFF. Full variable domain (missing parts from reference TRBV11-3 and TRBJ2-2): EAGVVQSPRYKIIEKKQPVAFWCNPISGHNTLYWYLQNLGQGPELLIRYENEEAVDDSQLPKDRFSAERLKGVDSTLKIQPAELGDSAVYLCASSLGGRDTGELFFGEGSRLTVL.

The chain couples TRBV6-1 to TRBJ1-2, with D hard to call. V was cut by 7 bases and J by 4 bases, with 13 bases left in between. The V gene's germline CDR1 is MNHNS and CDR2 SASEGT. The CDR3 loop spans 13 amino acids. The CDR3 DNA follows: TGTGCCAGCACCGCAATCGGTGGCTATGGCTACACCTTC. Its protein is CASTAIGGYGYTF.

This clone was seen a handful of times. V and J are TRBV5-1 and TRBJ2-5; 8 bases fit TRBD2. V gave up 6 bases and J gave up 5 bases; unmatched junction bases: 6. This CDR3 is built from 13 residues. The germline gives CDR1 SGHRS, CDR2 YFSETQ. CDR3 residues: CASTRGGQETQYF. The DNA for the CDR3 is TGCGCCAGCACCCGGGGGGGCCAGGAGACCCAGTACTTC.

This clone has just one count. The chain carries TRBV24-1 and TRBJ2-1, with TRBD2 matching 7 bases. CDR3 length equals 14 residues. The V and J ends lost 7 bases and 3 bases, in that order; junction bases with no gene match: 5. The germline V gene encodes CDR1 KGHDR and CDR2 SFDVKD. In nucleotides, the CDR3 is TGTGCCACCAGCTCGGGAGGCGGCTACAATGAGCAGTTCTTC. This sequence encodes CATSSGGGYNEQFF.

The CDR3 DNA sequence: TGTGCCAGCTCACTCGGTATGGGACAGGGAGCTTTAGCTTTCTTT. It is translated as CASSLGMGQGALAFF. The chain employs TRBV18 and TRBJ1-1; 9 nucleotides line up with TRBD1. The germline V gene encodes CDR1 KGHSH and CDR2 LQKENI. The V gene end was trimmed by 4 bases and the J gene end by 10 bases; junction bases not matched to a gene: 13. The CDR3 length is 15 residues.

The J gene is TRBJ2-3, the V gene TRBV2; TRBD2 agrees at 11 bases. Germline V gives CDR1 SNHLY, CDR2 FYNNEI. The CDR3 runs to 16 residues. V was clipped by 6 bases and J by 3 bases; unmatched bases: 8. The CDR3 reads CASSLAGGRGTDTQYF. The CDR3 DNA is TGTGCCAGCAGCCTAGCGGGGGGCCGGGGGACAGATACGCAGTATTTT.

The rearrangement uses TRBV7-9 and TRBJ2-1; D remains ambiguous. Between the trimmed V and J ends, which lost 2 bases and 2 bases, there was a span of 10 bases. This CDR3 is 15 amino acids long. Germline V CDR1 and CDR2: SEHNR, FQNEAQ (reference sequence). CDR3 sequence (DNA): TGTGCCAGCAGCTTATCTAACACAGCCTACAATGAGCAGTTCTTC. Residues: CASSLSNTAYNEQFF.

This chain uses TRBV28 with TRBJ1-2, with 7 bases that match TRBD1. Germline CDR1 is MDHEN and CDR2 is SYDVKM. This CDR3 spans 14 amino acids. V lost 5 bases and J lost 7; bases outside the gene matches: 10. The chain's CDR3 is CASSLPDRVGGYTF. The CDR3 region has the DNA TGTGCCAGCAGTCTCCCCGACAGGGTAGGTGGCTACACCTTC.

The chain has TRBV19 and TRBJ2-2; no definite D call. CDR1 and CDR2 (germline): LNHDA, SQIVND (reference sequence). Trimming took 5 bases from V and 5 from J, leaving 3 bases between them. The CDR3 length is 11 residues. Written as DNA, the CDR3 is TGTGCCAGTAGTCCAACCGGGGAGCTGTTTTTT. The encoded protein is CASSPTGELFF.

The CDR3: CASSRSGRYEQYV. The CDR3 nucleotides read TGTGCCAGCAGCCGGTCAGGGAGGTACGAGCAGTACGTC. The chain uses TRBV6-5 and TRBJ2-7; the D gene is possibly TRBD2 (6 bases). Trimming shortened V by 6 bases and J by 4 bases, and 13 bases separated the two germline ends. Germline values: CDR1 MNHEY, CDR2 SVGAGI. The CDR3 covers 13 residues.

The chain joins TRBV11-3 to TRBJ1-1, with no clear D. In germline, CDR1 is SGHNT, CDR2 YENEEA. This CDR3 contains 13 residues. Trimming took off 4 bases at V and 2 bases at J, with 8 bases between the two ends. The CDR3 region is CASSYGGNTEAFF. The CDR3 DNA reads as TGTGCCAGCAGCTATGGCGGAAACACTGAAGCTTTCTTT.

The chain links TRBV6-6 to TRBJ1-2, with 7 bases identical to TRBD1. The V gene end was trimmed by 4 bases and the J gene end by 7 bases; junction bases not matched to a gene: 12. The CDR3 is made up of 15 amino acids. Looked up from germline, CDR1 is MNHNY and CDR2 is SVGAGI (reference sequence). The CDR3 DNA reads as TGTGCCAGCAGTTTTCAGGGGGAAACATCCGGTGGCTACACCTTC. Its translation: CASSFQGETSGGYTF.